This T cell receptor beta chain was captured in a study of blood T cell repertoires in COVID-19. Whole-study context: Acute-phase and convalescent COVID-19 samples originated in the United States, Italy and Spain. T cells, B-cell-depleted T cells, or PBMCs provided the cDNA or gDNA that served as material.

Authors' analysis steps: Nucleated cell counts were estimated from reference gene primer amplification. Sequencing used immunoSEQ multiplex PCR; TCRdb keeps in-frame clones, though not all of them. That table gives V, J and clone size, and the DNA gave D and trimming. Counted here are 10,000 to 11,000 clones, nearly 90% occurring once; the ten biggest clones make up roughly 26%. This CDR3 is 15 amino acids long. J lost 0 bases, V lost 4 bases, and 3 bases had no gene match. The germline CDR1 and CDR2 sequences are SGHNT and YYREEE (reference sequence). V gene TRBV5-4 combines with J gene TRBJ2-1; 8 bases align to TRBD2. The TCR comes from a man aged 25-45 years with active or convalescent COVID-19. Source material: peripheral blood. The CDR3 is CASSPGGGSYNEQFF. CDR3 DNA: TGTGCCAGCAGCCCCGGGGGGGGCTCCTACAATGAGCAGTTCTTC.